The entry that follows covers one T cell receptor beta chain sequence. Ten or more counts support this clonotype. Its antigen is unknown. Per-base qualities were not stored, and no clone one base away is much larger. This entry belongs to a study of human T cells and chemical hapten exposure listed by TCRdb under 2021. Regarding the research as a whole: For sensitization, 2% DPC in acetone was applied to a roughly 2 cm by roughly 2 cm area of upper inner arm skin. Approximately 28 alopecia patients provided blood for TCR sequencing at one to four time points (pre-sensitization, 2, 6 and 24 weeks). Patient blood was sampled pre-sensitization (week 0) and at 2, 6 and about 24 weeks after DPC sensitization. Throughout the study period of 20 to 30 weeks, patients also received therapeutic DPC doses to the scalp every week. Patch testing on the upper back used Finn chambers containing 0.01% DPC, with scoring done after 6 days according to International Contact Dermatitis Research Group standards. The study tracked peripheral blood TCR repertoire changes in vivo during primary and secondary sensitization to the hapten diphenylcyclopropenone (DPC) in alopecia patients. Alopecia areata with under or over 50% scalp involvement, alopecia totalis and alopecia universalis were represented in the patient cohort, which was mostly female. Libraries were combined into a pool for sequencing, and differences in TCR yield between samples came mainly from small differences in library volumes within the pool. Study-wide findings and limitations: After repeated subsampling, the strength of the expansion versus patch-test correlation and the threshold at which it became significant changed. Expanded TCRs formed significantly more large CDR3 similarity clusters than pre-sensitization or healthy control sets, consistent with antigen-driven responses. Patch test score correlated positively with the number of PT1 expanded TCRs, reaching significance at thresholds 8, 16 and 32 but not at 4. Because all patients had alopecia, a presumed autoimmune disease, the immune response of the patients might differ from that of healthy individuals. The number of TCRs above 1 in 1000 frequency did not change with DPC sensitization; there was no evidence of global repertoire structure alterations.

The sample's time point label, in plain terms: patch test 1, 2 weeks after DPC sensitization. Interpreted using the paper, the treatment or condition label stands for: therapeutic diphenylcyclopropenone sensitization with weekly scalp DPC. At each patch-test visit, blood was drawn before the patch test was applied. To be eligible, patients had to be aged 18 to 70, diagnosed with alopecia and judged suitable for DPC therapy, while pregnant patients were excluded. Total RNA was extracted from unfractionated whole blood that had been collected in Tempus Blood RNA tubes. Library preparation employed RACE. The sample was run on a NextSeq 500. During library preparation, unique molecular identifiers were attached to individual cDNA molecules so that TCRs could be counted in a quantitative, reproducible way. For every blood RNA sample, sequencing covered both the TCR alpha and TCR beta chains. As for how the authors treated the data: A median of approximately 100,000 TCRs per sample was observed, with a range of about 23,224 to 690,600. The Decombinator software suite was used to annotate the V, J and CDR3 of the TCR reads. For the PS versus PT1 abundance plots, all samples were subsampled to the same number of TCRs (28,000). Expanded TCRs were defined as absent before sensitization and observed at least eight times at the 2-week time point. Starting from the raw public reads, TCRdb applied fastp trimming at Q25, assembled clones with MiXCR and retained in-frame beta chains. Identical CDR3 proteins give one entry, which carries the most common genes and DNA. The V and J calls and clone size are TCRdb's, not the authors'. This sample holds around 380,000 distinct CDR3 sequences; approximately 5% were observed only once. Approximately 2.3% of the sample rests with the top ten.

V lost 4 bases and J lost 4 bases, and the count of bases not matched to a germline gene is 6. The CDR3 goes from the cysteine to the phenylalanine over 15 residues. Only the CDR3 portion is preserved as DNA: 45 bases, with reading frame beginning at the first base. The germline V gene provides CDR1 SGHTA and CDR2 FQGNSA. The sequence came from a woman in her forties or fifties with alopecia areata. Some clones in this sample may be carry-over from other donors' samples. The source material was whole blood, sampled in connection with sensitization to the hapten diphenylcyclopropenone (DPC). The chain uses TRBV7-2 and TRBJ2-1, with 8 central nucleotides matching TRBD2. CDR3 region: CASSSSGRQYNEQFF. The DNA is as follows: TGTGCCAGCAGCTCGAGCGGGAGACAATACAATGAGCAGTTCTTC.